These 2 T cell receptor beta chains came from one sample sequenced in a study of shared clonotypes between healthy human individuals. Clones were read by immunoSEQ multiplex PCR, and TCRdb kept only the in-frame ones, dropping some. The top ten hold around 1.8% of the sample, which has about 730,000 clones, roughly two thirds seen once. Source material: memory CD4+ T cells sorted from blood. Documented subset: CD45RA-negative fraction. Every receptor here comes from a woman aged 25 to 45 in good health.

This clone was seen once. The chain joins TRBV5-1 to TRBJ2-3; 9 positions match TRBD1. The germline CDR1 and CDR2 sequences are SGHRS and YFSETQ. J gave up 2 bases and V 2 bases, and 3 bases lay outside the gene matches. The CDR3 consists of 15 residues. The CDR3 nucleotides are TGCGCCAGCAGCTTATTACAGGGGGCCACAGATACGCAGTATTTT. Protein product: CASSLLQGATDTQYF.

In this sample, this clone turned up a few times. This rearrangement joins TRBV9 to TRBJ2-3, with a possible D match to TRBD1 (6 bases). The CDR3 contains 15 residues. The V end lost 2 bases, the J end lost 3 bases, and 13 bases lay between the germline ends. Germline V gene data show CDR1 as SGDLS and CDR2 as YYNGEE. The CDR3 loop is CASSVVTGVTDTQYF. CDR3 nucleotide sequence: TGTGCCAGCAGCGTGGTGACAGGAGTTACAGATACGCAGTATTTT.